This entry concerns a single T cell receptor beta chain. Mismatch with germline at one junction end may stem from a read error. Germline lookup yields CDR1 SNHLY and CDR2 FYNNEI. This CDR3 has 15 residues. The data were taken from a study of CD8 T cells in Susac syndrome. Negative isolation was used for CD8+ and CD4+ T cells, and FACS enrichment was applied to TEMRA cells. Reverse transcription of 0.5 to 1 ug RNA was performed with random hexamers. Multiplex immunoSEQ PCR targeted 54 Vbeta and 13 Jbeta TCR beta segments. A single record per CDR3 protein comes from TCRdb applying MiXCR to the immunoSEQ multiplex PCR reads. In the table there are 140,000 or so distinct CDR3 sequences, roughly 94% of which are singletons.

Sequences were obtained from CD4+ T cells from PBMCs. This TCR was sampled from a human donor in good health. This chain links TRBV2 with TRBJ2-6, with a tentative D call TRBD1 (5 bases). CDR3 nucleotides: TGTGCCAGCAGCGGAAGGACGACTGGGGCCAATGTCCTGACTTTC. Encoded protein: CASSGRTTGANVLTF. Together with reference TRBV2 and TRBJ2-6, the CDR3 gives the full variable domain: EPEVTQTPSHQVTQMGQEVILRCVPISNHLYFYWYRQILGQKVEFLVSFYNNEISEKSEIFDDQFSVERPDGSNFTLKIRSTKLEDSAMYFCASSGRTTGANVLTFGAGSRLTVL.